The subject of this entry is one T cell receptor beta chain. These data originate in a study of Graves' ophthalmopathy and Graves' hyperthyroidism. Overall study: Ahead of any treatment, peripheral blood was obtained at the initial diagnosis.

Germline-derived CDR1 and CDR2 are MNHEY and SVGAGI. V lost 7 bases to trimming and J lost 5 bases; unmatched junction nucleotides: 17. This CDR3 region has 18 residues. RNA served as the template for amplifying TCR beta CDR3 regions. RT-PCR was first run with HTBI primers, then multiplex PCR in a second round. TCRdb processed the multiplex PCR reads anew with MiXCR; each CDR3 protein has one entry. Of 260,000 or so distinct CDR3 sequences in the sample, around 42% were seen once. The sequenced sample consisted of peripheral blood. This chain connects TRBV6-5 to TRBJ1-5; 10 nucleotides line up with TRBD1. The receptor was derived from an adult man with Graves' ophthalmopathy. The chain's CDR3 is CASTTAGQGPWVYQPQHF. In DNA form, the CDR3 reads TGTGCCAGCACCACGGCGGGACAGGGGCCCTGGGTGTATCAGCCCCAGCATTTT.